The 26 T cell receptor beta chains below come from one sample, sequenced in a study of T cells in pancreatic ductal adenocarcinoma. Libraries were prepared by immunoSEQ multiplex PCR; TCRdb keeps only in-frame clonotypes and omits some of them. The sample holds some 16,000 clones, approximately 89% seen once. No neoadjuvant therapy was given to the selected pancreatic ductal adenocarcinoma patients before their surgery. The material sequenced was PBMCs. These receptors were taken from a human donor with pancreatic ductal adenocarcinoma.

The V gene is TRBV7-2, the J gene TRBJ2-3; 12 bases line up with TRBD1. Unmatched junction bases numbered 13, after V lost 0 bases and J lost 3 bases. This CDR3 contains 20 residues. Germline V lookup: CDR1 SGHTA, CDR2 FQGNSA. The CDR3, as DNA: TGTGCCAGCAGCTTAGCCCCGGGACAGGGGGCGCCGAAGATGACAGATACGCAGTATTTT. As protein: CASSLAPGQGAPKMTDTQYF. The full variable domain, its missing parts supplied by reference TRBV7-2 and TRBJ2-3, is GAGVSQSPSNKVTEKGKDVELRCDPISGHTALYWYRQSLGQGLEFLIYFQGNSAPDKSGLPSDRFSAERTGGSVSTLTIQRTQQEDSAVYLCASSLAPGQGAPKMTDTQYFGPGTRLTVL.

The chain joins TRBV7-2 to TRBJ1-3, with D hard to call. The CDR3 extends over 14 amino acids. V lost 6 bases, J lost 0 bases, and 9 bases lay in between. The germline gives CDR1 SGHTA, CDR2 FQGNSA. CDR3 protein: CASRGRSSGNTIYF. The DNA for the CDR3 is TGTGCCAGCAGGGGTCGAAGCTCTGGAAACACCATATATTTT.

V usage is TRBV7-3 and J usage is TRBJ2-7, with a tentative D call TRBD1 (6 bases). Germline CDR1 and CDR2: SGHTA and FQGTGA. V shed 5 bases and J shed 3 bases, with 17 bases lying between them. The CDR3 length is 15 residues. Here the CDR3 reads CASSLHPGQNYEQYF. In nucleotides, the CDR3 is TGTGCCAGCAGCCTGCATCCGGGACAAAACTACGAGCAGTACTTC.

V and J are TRBV19 and TRBJ2-3; 11 positions agree with TRBD1. This CDR3 has 17 amino acids. Losses at the gene ends were 4 bases for V and 1 base for J; bases not matched to a gene: 7. Germline V gives CDR1 LNHDA, CDR2 SQIVND (reference sequence). The CDR3: CASSSRDRGFGTDTQYF. In nucleotides, the CDR3 is TGTGCCAGTAGTAGCCGGGACAGGGGGTTCGGCACAGATACGCAGTATTTT.

V is TRBV27 and J is TRBJ1-1; unclear D gene. The CDR3 runs 11 residues. CDR1 and CDR2 (germline): MNHEY, SMNVEV (reference sequence). V was cut by 10 bases and J by 1 base, with 7 bases left in between. This CDR3 is CATRRNTEAFF. Written as DNA, the CDR3 is TGTGCCACTCGGAGGAACACTGAAGCTTTCTTT.

V usage is TRBV27 and J usage is TRBJ2-4; 10 positions agree with TRBD2. The CDR3 consists of 17 residues. The V gene end was trimmed by 1 base and the J gene end by 2 bases; junction bases not matched to a gene: 5. Germline values: CDR1 MNHEY, CDR2 SMNVEV (reference sequence). As DNA, the CDR3 is TGTGCCAGCAGTTTATTGAGCGGGAGGGCCCCCAAAAACATTCAGTACTTC. This codes for CASSLLSGRAPKNIQYF.

This chain joins TRBV10-3 and TRBJ1-5; D remains unclear. The germline V and J ends were trimmed by 3 bases and 4 bases, with 7 bases remaining between them. The CDR3 is 13 amino acids. Per germline, CDR1 ENHRY and CDR2 SYGVKD. DNA of the CDR3: TGTGCCATCAGTGATCTATCTAATCAGCCCCAGCATTTT. Its translation is CAISDLSNQPQHF.

The chain uses TRBV5-8 and TRBJ1-6, with 8 bases matching TRBD1. CDR3 length: 17 amino acids. The trim removed 4 bases at V and 8 bases at J, leaving 14 bases unmatched. Germline values: CDR1 SGHTS, CDR2 YDEGEE. DNA of the CDR3: TGTGCCAGCAGCAGCTACCGGACAGGGTCCTCTTATTCACCCCTCCACTTT. Translating it yields CASSSYRTGSSYSPLHF.

This rearrangement joins TRBV7-9 to TRBJ2-7, with 7 bases lining up with TRBD1. The V and J ends lost 5 bases and 0 bases, in that order; junction bases with no gene match: 7. In germline, CDR1 is SEHNR, CDR2 FQNEAQ (reference sequence). CDR3 size: 15 residues. CDR3 DNA sequence: TGTGCCAGCAGCCAAGGGGGCTTCAGCTCCTACGAGCAGTACTTC. Protein product: CASSQGGFSSYEQYF. Variable domain in full (rest from reference TRBV7-9 and TRBJ2-7): DTGVSQNPRHKITKRGQNVTFRCDPISEHNRLYWYRQTLGQGPEFLTYFQNEAQLEKSRLLSDRFSAERPKGSFSTLEIQRTEQGDSAMYLCASSQGGFSSYEQYFGPGTRLTVT.

J is TRBJ1-1 and V is TRBV18; 9 bases fit TRBD1. J was trimmed by 6 bases and V by 4 bases; bases with no gene match: 9. Germline lookup yields CDR1 KGHSH and CDR2 LQKENI. CDR3 size: 15 residues. CDR3 amino acids: CASSHRGPADAEAFF. For the CDR3, the DNA is TGTGCCAGCTCACACAGGGGGCCCGCCGATGCTGAAGCTTTCTTT.

This clone has only one observation. The chain combines TRBV5-6 with TRBJ2-4; a possible D gene is TRBD2 (7 bases). The germline V gene encodes CDR1 SGHDT and CDR2 YYEEEE. This CDR3 spans 16 amino acids. V lost 0 bases, J lost 9 bases, and 19 bases lay in between. The CDR3 DNA is TGTGCCAGCAGCTTGGTAGGGGGGGCCATAATGGGCATTCAGTACTTC. Amino acids: CASSLVGGAIMGIQYF.

This sequence joins TRBV4-3 and TRBJ1-2; no clear D. Germline V gene data show CDR1 as LGHNA and CDR2 as YSLEER. The CDR3 has 16 residues. Trimming cost V 1 base and J 0 bases, with 12 bases left between them. The CDR3 DNA reads as TGCGCCAGCAGCCAAGGGAGTGGAGTGACTAACTATGGCTACACCTTC. It codes for CASSQGSGVTNYGYTF.

The chain has TRBV27 and TRBJ1-2, with 7 bases aligning to TRBD1. The CDR3 is made up of 15 amino acids. The V segment lost 5 bases and the J segment 3 bases; nucleotides outside the gene matches: 9. Looked up from germline, CDR1 is MNHEY and CDR2 is SMNVEV (reference sequence). The CDR3 loop reads CASSPIDRVDYGYTF. CDR3 DNA sequence: TGTGCCAGCAGTCCCATCGACAGGGTTGACTATGGCTACACCTTC.

V and J are TRBV4-1 and TRBJ2-6; 8 bases align to TRBD1. Germline assignment: CDR1 MGHRA and CDR2 YSYEKL. Unmatched junction bases numbered 7, after V lost 0 bases and J lost 0 bases. The CDR3 contains 19 residues. The CDR3 region has the DNA TGCGCCAGCAGCCAAGAATCGGGGACAGGCTTCTCTGGGGCCAACGTCCTGACTTTC. It yields the protein CASSQESGTGFSGANVLTF.

This clone occurred a few times. This chain links TRBV19 with TRBJ1-2; D is undetermined. Germline CDR1 and CDR2: LNHDA and SQIVND (reference sequence). V lost 5 bases and J lost 0, with 16 bases in between. The CDR3 spans 16 residues. The CDR3 DNA reads as TGTGCCAGTAGTCACGCCTTAAGCGAGGCTAACTATGGCTACACCTTC. Translation gives CASSHALSEANYGYTF.

This chain connects TRBV28 to TRBJ2-7; 8 bases align to TRBD1. Germline-derived CDR1 and CDR2 are MDHEN and SYDVKM. This CDR3 has 15 residues. The junction had 8 bases not matched to a gene; V was cut back by 1 base and J by 6 bases. As DNA, the CDR3 is TGTGCCAGCAGTTTATACGGGACAGGTAGCTCCGAGCAGTACTTC. This gives the protein CASSLYGTGSSEQYF.

The chain recombines TRBV7-3 with TRBJ2-3; 9 bases align to TRBD1. J gave up 0 bases and V 5 bases, and 9 bases lay outside the gene matches. Germline assignment: CDR1 SGHTA and CDR2 FQGTGA. This CDR3 region has 17 residues. The CDR3 DNA reads TGTGCCAGCAGCGGTGGACAGGGGTCATCTAGCACAGATACGCAGTATTTT. The encoded protein is CASSGGQGSSSTDTQYF.

In this sample, this clone turned up a few times. The V call is TRBV5-6, the J call TRBJ2-5, with D possibly TRBD2 on 6 matching bases. The germline V and J ends were trimmed by 4 bases and 9 bases, with 16 bases remaining between them. The CDR3 extends over 13 amino acids. Germline V gene data show CDR1 as SGHDT and CDR2 as YYEEEE. The CDR3 bases are TGTGCCAGCAGCCCCGGCCCACGCGGGGCCCAGTACTTC. This sequence encodes CASSPGPRGAQYF.

The chain links TRBV14 to TRBJ1-2, with TRBD1 matching 10 bases. CDR3 length equals 18 residues. From germline, CDR1 is SGHDN and CDR2 FVKESK. Trimming took 0 bases from V and 0 from J; bases not matched to a gene: 7. CDR3 loop: CASSQDPGQGWTNYGYTF. The CDR3 region has the DNA TGTGCCAGCAGCCAAGATCCGGGACAGGGGTGGACTAACTATGGCTACACCTTC.

The chain is built from TRBV2 and TRBJ1-1; D not resolved. Germline V gene sequence: CDR1 SNHLY, CDR2 FYNNEI. The CDR3 consists of 13 residues. Trimming took 6 bases from V and 9 from J, leaving 17 bases between them. CDR3 residues: CASRRVRRIKAFF. The CDR3 DNA reads TGTGCCAGCAGGCGGGTCCGCAGGATTAAAGCTTTCTTT.

This clone was recorded a few times. This chain joins TRBV11-3 and TRBJ2-3, with D perhaps matching TRBD2 (5 bases). Germline V gene sequence: CDR1 SGHNT, CDR2 YENEEA. The V end lost 5 bases, the J end lost 0 bases, and 9 bases lay between the germline ends. CDR3 length: 14 amino acids. The CDR3 is CASSARTSTDTQYF. The CDR3 DNA follows: TGTGCCAGCAGCGCACGGACTAGCACAGATACGCAGTATTTT.

The chain links TRBV4-3 to TRBJ1-4; the D gene is possibly TRBD1 (5 bases). CDR3 size: 17 residues. Germline CDR1 and CDR2: LGHNA and YSLEER. V lost 0 bases and J 4 bases, leaving 15 bases between the germline ends. The CDR3 bases are TGCGCCAGCAGCCAAGATACAGTTGGGGCACTTAATGAAAAACTGTTTTTT. It is translated as CASSQDTVGALNEKLFF.

The V call is TRBV28, the J call TRBJ2-1; TRBD2 matches 16 bases. Losses at the gene ends were 6 bases for V and 1 base for J; bases not matched to a gene: 15. Germline V gives CDR1 MDHEN, CDR2 SYDVKM. CDR3 length equals 21 residues. CDR3 loop: CASSPGTSGRADWRSYNEQFF. The CDR3 DNA reads TGTGCCAGCAGCCCTGGGACTAGCGGGAGGGCCGATTGGAGGTCCTACAATGAGCAGTTCTTC.

This rearrangement joins TRBV14 to TRBJ2-4; D call uncertain. V lost 5 bases to trimming and J lost 9 bases, with 17 bases between them. The CDR3 sequence is 14 residues long. Per the germline V gene, CDR1 is SGHDN and CDR2 is FVKESK. This chain's CDR3 is CASSTSGERSIQYF. CDR3 nucleotide sequence: TGTGCCAGCAGCACCTCGGGCGAGAGGAGCATTCAGTACTTC.

The rearrangement links TRBV9 to TRBJ1-2; D not certain. Looked up from germline, CDR1 is SGDLS and CDR2 is YYNGEE. The CDR3 has 13 amino acids. V was pared by 2 bases and J by 6 bases, with 11 bases between. The CDR3 coding sequence is TGTGCCAGCAGCGTTCGCAACCCCCATGGCTACACCTTC. Amino acid sequence: CASSVRNPHGYTF.

V gene TRBV7-2 combines with J gene TRBJ1-2, with TRBD1 matching over 12 bases. J gave up 5 bases and V 5 bases, and 6 bases lay outside the gene matches. The CDR3 extends over 15 amino acids. Germline CDR1 and CDR2: SGHTA and FQGNSA. The CDR3 protein is CASSMGQGARYGYTF. In DNA, the CDR3 is TGTGCCAGCAGCATGGGACAGGGGGCGCGGTATGGCTACACCTTC.